This T cell receptor beta chain was profiled in a study of T cells in Graves' hyperthyroidism and ophthalmopathy. The source material, RNA transcripts, was used to amplify TCR beta CDR3 regions. The HTBI primer set drove a first-round RT-PCR of the TCR CDR3. TCRdb reprocessed the multiplex PCR reads with MiXCR, giving one entry per CDR3 protein. The sample contains under 750,000 distinct CDR3 sequences, about 17% of which appear only once. Per germline, CDR1 SGHRS and CDR2 YFSETQ. The CDR3 extends over 15 amino acids. Losses at the gene ends were 0 bases for V and 6 bases for J; bases not matched to a gene: 6. Uncontrolled infection, other autoimmune disease, pregnancy or lactation disqualified patients from enrolment.

The source of this sequence is a woman aged 50 to 60 with Graves' hyperthyroidism that later progressed to Graves' ophthalmopathy. Sequenced sample: blood. The V and J genes are TRBV5-1 and TRBJ2-7; 10 bases agree with TRBD2. The CDR3 bases are TGCGCCAGCAGCTTGGCGAGCGGGAGGGCCATCGAGCAGTACTTC. Its protein is CASSLASGRAIEQYF.